This is a list of T cell receptor beta chains from one sample in a study of response to subunit inactivated influenza vaccine. One entry per CDR3 protein, called by TCRdb with MiXCR from the RT-PCR reads. The table includes just over 300,000 distinct CDR3 sequences, 21% detected once. This sample comprised PBMCs from blood, obtained about 20 months after vaccination. These receptors were taken from a man between 50 and 69 years old who received an inactivated influenza vaccine. The CDR3 runs from the conserved cysteine through the conserved F or W. The order of the fields is clone size, V gene, D gene, J gene, CDR3 protein, CDR3 DNA. D genes are given only for firm matches. The size field is filled for only some rows; it gives once, few, many or a size class.

size: few
V: TRBV7-2
D: -
J: TRBJ2-3
CDR3: CASSLGVSEDTQYF
DNA: TGTGCCAGCAGCTTAGGAGTAAGTGAAGATACGCAGTATTTT

size: few
V: TRBV2
D: TRBD1
J: TRBJ1-2
CDR3: CASSDLPGQGDGYTF
DNA: TGTGCCAGCAGTGACTTGCCGGGACAGGGAGATGGCTACACCTTC

size: few
V: TRBV4-2
D: -
J: TRBJ1-5
CDR3: CASSQDTLYSNQPQHF
DNA: TGTGCCAGCAGCCAAGATACACTTTATAGCAATCAGCCCCAGCATTTT

size: -
V: TRBV30
D: -
J: TRBJ1-1
CDR3: CAWSRIDGEAFF
DNA: TGTGCCTGGAGTAGAATCGACGGAGAAGCTTTCTTT

size: -
V: TRBV4-3
D: -
J: TRBJ1-2
CDR3: CASSQDHRDAGYTF
DNA: TGCGCCAGCAGCCAAGATCACAGGGATGCTGGCTACACCTTC

size: -
V: TRBV19
D: -
J: TRBJ1-5
CDR3: CASSMKTGLYQPQHF
DNA: TGTGCCAGTAGTATGAAAACAGGGCTCTATCAGCCCCAGCATTTT

size: -
V: TRBV4-2
D: -
J: TRBJ2-2
CDR3: CASSQGGILNTGELFF
DNA: TGTGCCAGCAGCCAAGGTGGGATACTAAACACCGGGGAGCTGTTTTTT

size: many
V: TRBV3-1
D: -
J: TRBJ1-1
CDR3: CASSLRGPGTEAFF
DNA: TGTGCCAGCAGCCTCAGGGGTCCAGGCACTGAAGCTTTCTTT

size: -
V: TRBV18
D: -
J: TRBJ2-3
CDR3: CASSQWDSTDTQYF
DNA: TGTGCCAGCTCACAGTGGGACAGCACAGATACGCAGTATTTT

size: few
V: TRBV5-1
D: -
J: TRBJ2-7
CDR3: CASHNTYEQYF
DNA: TGCGCCAGCCACAATACTTACGAGCAGTACTTC

size: few
V: TRBV20-1
D: TRBD1
J: TRBJ1-2
CDR3: CSPIYRGGEGGYTF
DNA: TGCAGTCCTATATACAGGGGAGGGGAGGGTGGCTACACCTTC

size: many
V: TRBV12-3/TRBV12-4
D: -
J: TRBJ1-3
CDR3: CASSFRESFYTIYF
DNA: TGTGCCAGCAGCTTCCGGGAATCCTTCTACACCATATATTTT

size: -
V: TRBV27
D: -
J: TRBJ2-1
CDR3: CASSLLRGPTSFYNEQFF
DNA: TGTGCCAGCAGTTTATTACGCGGGCCAACCTCCTTTTACAATGAGCAGTTCTTC

size: many
V: TRBV7-2
D: -
J: TRBJ1-1
CDR3: CASSSKHLSLMNTEAFF
DNA: TGTGCCAGCAGCAGCAAACATCTTTCCCTTATGAACACTGAAGCTTTCTTT

size: -
V: TRBV28
D: -
J: TRBJ2-5
CDR3: CASSFNREETQYF
DNA: TGTGCCAGCAGTTTCAACAGGGAAGAGACCCAGTACTTC

size: -
V: TRBV7-2
D: -
J: TRBJ1-4
CDR3: CASSQSRSANEKLFF
DNA: TGTGCCAGCAGCCAGAGTAGGTCCGCTAATGAAAAACTGTTTTTT

size: few
V: TRBV5-4
D: -
J: TRBJ1-1
CDR3: CASSSSEVVWDTEAFF
DNA: TGTGCCAGCAGCTCTTCGGAGGTCGTCTGGGACACTGAAGCTTTCTTT

size: many
V: TRBV7-2
D: TRBD1
J: TRBJ1-2
CDR3: CASSSPSAGGEYGYTF
DNA: TGTGCCAGCAGCTCCCCTTCGGCAGGGGGGGAGTATGGCTACACCTTC

size: -
V: TRBV5-1
D: -
J: TRBJ1-1
CDR3: CASSGTNFEAFF
DNA: TGCGCCAGCAGCGGTACCAATTTTGAAGCTTTCTTT

size: -
V: TRBV12-3/TRBV12-4
D: TRBD1
J: TRBJ1-5
CDR3: CASSFGWGTGSSNQPQHF
DNA: TGTGCCAGCAGTTTCGGATGGGGGACAGGGTCTAGCAATCAGCCCCAGCATTTT

size: -
V: TRBV6-1
D: TRBD1
J: TRBJ1-1
CDR3: CASSESGQARGFF
DNA: TGTGCCAGCAGTGAAAGTGGACAGGCGAGAGGTTTCTTT

size: -
V: TRBV19
D: -
J: TRBJ1-1
CDR3: CASSTMENTEAFF
DNA: TGTGCCAGTAGTACAATGGAGAACACTGAAGCTTTCTTT

size: -
V: TRBV7-9
D: -
J: TRBJ1-1
CDR3: CASSRFSRTDEAFF
DNA: TGTGCCAGCAGCCGCTTTTCCAGGACAGATGAAGCTTTCTTT

size: -
V: TRBV20-1
D: TRBD2
J: TRBJ2-3
CDR3: CSARASGGGQDTQYF
DNA: TGCAGTGCTAGGGCTAGCGGGGGAGGACAAGATACGCAGTATTTT

size: few
V: TRBV4-1
D: -
J: TRBJ1-2
CDR3: CASSQEGRFYGYTF
DNA: TGCGCCAGCAGCCAAGAGGGCAGGTTCTATGGCTACACCTTC

size: many
V: TRBV5-4
D: TRBD1
J: TRBJ1-5
CDR3: CASSSGLPGQGNYSNQPQHF
DNA: TGTGCCAGCAGCTCAGGCCTCCCGGGACAGGGGAATTATAGCAATCAGCCCCAGCATTTT

size: -
V: TRBV29-1
D: -
J: TRBJ1-5
CDR3: CSVTSSNQPQHF
DNA: TGCAGCGTTACCAGTTCTAATCAGCCCCAGCATTTT

size: many
V: TRBV12-3/TRBV12-4
D: -
J: TRBJ1-1
CDR3: CASSADWASQAFF
DNA: TGTGCCAGCAGTGCGGACTGGGCTAGTCAAGCTTTCTTT

size: -
V: TRBV13
D: -
J: TRBJ2-7
CDR3: CASSLGRIGETYEQYF
DNA: TGTGCCAGCAGCTTAGGCCGCATCGGCGAGACCTACGAGCAGTACTTC

size: -
V: TRBV4-1
D: -
J: TRBJ1-3
CDR3: CASGRGGRASGNTIYF
DNA: TGCGCCAGCGGACGGGGTGGCAGGGCCTCTGGAAACACCATATATTTT

size: many
V: TRBV3-1
D: -
J: TRBJ1-4
CDR3: CASGGGRGTLFF
DNA: TGTGCCAGCGGCGGGGGTCGTGGGACACTGTTTTTT

size: -
V: TRBV7-9
D: -
J: TRBJ2-1
CDR3: CASSLPDEQFF
DNA: TGTGCCAGCAGCCTACCCGATGAGCAGTTCTTC

size: few
V: TRBV7-9
D: -
J: TRBJ2-2
CDR3: CASSLEVVTGELFF
DNA: TGTGCCAGCAGCTTAGAAGTTGTGACCGGGGAGCTGTTTTTT

size: -
V: TRBV20-1
D: -
J: TRBJ2-3
CDR3: CSVGDTTGGTDTQYF
DNA: TGCAGTGTGGGGGACACCACCGGAGGGACAGATACGCAGTATTTT

size: few
V: TRBV4-3
D: -
J: TRBJ1-1
CDR3: CASSQDGRGNTEAFF
DNA: TGCGCCAGCAGCCAAGATGGGAGGGGCAACACTGAAGCTTTCTTT

size: -
V: TRBV29-1
D: TRBD1
J: TRBJ2-6
CDR3: CSVAGGASIGANVLTF
DNA: TGCAGCGTAGCAGGGGGCGCCTCGATCGGGGCCAACGTCCTGACTTTC

size: -
V: TRBV4-2
D: TRBD1
J: TRBJ2-7
CDR3: CASSQGLNGQGGYEQYF
DNA: TGTGCCAGCAGCCAAGGCCTAAACGGACAGGGCGGCTACGAGCAGTACTTC

size: few
V: TRBV7-2
D: TRBD1
J: TRBJ1-2
CDR3: CASSRTGAGYTF
DNA: TGTGCCAGCAGCCGGACAGGGGCAGGCTACACCTTC

size: -
V: TRBV6-5
D: TRBD1
J: TRBJ2-7
CDR3: CASSSPGQGYYEQYF
DNA: TGTGCCAGCAGTTCACCTGGACAGGGGTACTACGAGCAGTACTTC

size: -
V: TRBV24-1
D: TRBD1
J: TRBJ2-2
CDR3: CATMDRINTGELFF
DNA: TGTGCCACCATGGACAGGATTAACACCGGGGAGCTGTTTTTT

size: -
V: TRBV28
D: TRBD1
J: TRBJ2-5
CDR3: CASSLSTGGQETQYF
DNA: TGTGCCAGCAGTTTATCGACAGGGGGGCAAGAGACCCAGTACTTC

size: -
V: TRBV10-3
D: -
J: TRBJ2-1
CDR3: CAISALDGLYNEQFF
DNA: TGTGCCATCAGTGCCCTTGATGGTCTTTACAATGAGCAGTTCTTC

size: -
V: TRBV7-9
D: TRBD2
J: TRBJ2-3
CDR3: CASSMTSGEADTQYF
DNA: TGTGCCAGCAGCATGACTAGCGGGGAGGCAGATACGCAGTATTTT

size: -
V: TRBV7-8
D: TRBD1
J: TRBJ2-7
CDR3: CASSTRDRAYEQYF
DNA: TGTGCCAGCAGCACCCGGGACAGAGCCTACGAGCAGTACTTC

size: few
V: TRBV2
D: -
J: TRBJ1-1
CDR3: CASKRVSTEAFF
DNA: TGTGCCAGCAAGAGGGTATCCACTGAAGCTTTCTTT

size: few
V: TRBV20-1
D: TRBD2
J: TRBJ2-1
CDR3: CSARPGLAGGNNEQFF
DNA: TGCAGTGCTAGACCGGGACTAGCGGGGGGGAACAATGAGCAGTTCTTC

size: few
V: TRBV20-1
D: -
J: TRBJ1-5
CDR3: CSARFPNYNQPQHF
DNA: TGCAGTGCTAGGTTTCCGAACTACAATCAGCCCCAGCATTTT

size: -
V: TRBV7-9
D: -
J: TRBJ2-4
CDR3: CASSGWTENIQYF
DNA: TGTGCCAGCAGCGGTTGGACCGAAAACATTCAGTACTTC

size: -
V: TRBV20-1
D: -
J: TRBJ1-5
CDR3: CSAREGIRDQPQHF
DNA: TGCAGTGCTAGAGAGGGGATCAGGGATCAGCCCCAGCATTTT

size: few
V: TRBV4-2
D: -
J: TRBJ2-3
CDR3: CASSQARAGFAPDTQYF
DNA: TGTGCCAGCAGCCAAGCGAGGGCGGGGTTTGCGCCAGATACGCAGTATTTT

size: -
V: TRBV28
D: TRBD2
J: TRBJ2-2
CDR3: CASSLLTGLADPIGTGELFF
DNA: TGTGCCAGCAGCCTATTAACAGGACTAGCGGATCCTATTGGCACCGGGGAGCTGTTTTTT

size: -
V: TRBV10-3
D: -
J: TRBJ1-1
CDR3: CAISGQPNTEAFF
DNA: TGTGCCATCAGCGGACAGCCGAACACTGAAGCTTTCTTT

size: few
V: TRBV6-1
D: TRBD2
J: TRBJ2-2
CDR3: CASRETSGRRDTGELFF
DNA: TGTGCCAGCAGAGAAACTAGCGGGAGACGCGACACCGGGGAGCTGTTTTTT

size: few
V: TRBV7-2
D: -
J: TRBJ1-3
CDR3: CASSIGQITGNTIYF
DNA: TGTGCCAGCAGCATCGGACAGATTACTGGAAACACCATATATTTT

size: few
V: TRBV20-1
D: TRBD1
J: TRBJ2-7
CDR3: CSATDRGYEQYF
DNA: TGCAGTGCCACGGACAGGGGATACGAGCAGTACTTC

size: -
V: TRBV29-1
D: -
J: TRBJ2-2
CDR3: CSVAGTTNTGELFF
DNA: TGCAGCGTGGCCGGGACAACGAACACCGGGGAGCTGTTTTTT